Listed below are T cell receptor beta chains from one sample, sequenced in a study of T cells in Graves' hyperthyroidism and ophthalmopathy. TCRdb used MiXCR to reprocess the multiplex PCR reads, holding one entry per CDR3 protein. The sample lists 650,000 to 850,000 distinct CDR3 sequences; 18% were seen once. The specimen was blood. The receptors were gathered from a woman in her fifties or sixties with Graves' hyperthyroidism that later progressed to Graves' ophthalmopathy. Each CDR3 is given with its conserved first and last residue. D genes are given only for firm matches. Size values are once, few and many counts, or a class for expanded clones, and some rows have none.

TRBD2	TRBV6-1	-	TRBJ2-3	TGTGCCAGCAGTGGGGGACTACTTTCACCCCAAGATACGCAGTATTTT	CASSGGLLSPQDTQYF
-	TRBV12-5	few	TRBJ2-7	TGTGCTAGTGGTTTGACCTCCTACGAGCAGTACTTC	CASGLTSYEQYF
-	TRBV6-1	many	TRBJ1-3	TGTGCCAGCAGTTCGGACAGTTATCTCTCTGGAAACACCATATATTTT	CASSSDSYLSGNTIYF
-	TRBV29-1	-	TRBJ2-2	TGCAGCGTAGATACAGGGAACACCGGGGAGCTGTTTTTT	CSVDTGNTGELFF
-	TRBV2	-	TRBJ2-7	TGTGCCAGCAGGTCATACTACGAGCAGTACTTC	CASRSYYEQYF
-	TRBV5-1	many	TRBJ1-6	TGCGCCAGCAGCTCGCAAATGGGAGGTTCACCCCTCCACTTT	CASSSQMGGSPLHF
-	TRBV2	many	TRBJ2-7	TGTGCCAGCAGTGCGGGCACCTCGGGCGAGCAGTACTTC	CASSAGTSGEQYF
-	TRBV4-3	-	TRBJ1-5	TGCGCCAGCAGCCAAGTTTCTGTGTTCTCCAATCAGCCCCAGCATTTT	CASSQVSVFSNQPQHF
-	TRBV7-8	-	TRBJ1-4	TGTGCCAGCAGCAACCACGGGACCACCACTGAAAAACTGTTTTTT	CASSNHGTTTEKLFF
-	TRBV6-2/TRBV6-3	-	TRBJ1-1	TGTGCCAGCACACACCTGGGGAACACTGAAGCTTTCTTT	CASTHLGNTEAFF
-	TRBV10-3	-	TRBJ1-1	TGTGCCATCAGTGAGTCGGCCGGGGGCAACACTGAAGCTTTCTTT	CAISESAGGNTEAFF
TRBD2	TRBV7-8	-	TRBJ2-3	TGTGCCAGCAGCCTGGGACTAGCGGGGGGCCGGGGTACGCAGTATTTT	CASSLGLAGGRGTQYF
-	TRBV2	many	TRBJ1-4	TGTGCCAGCAGGATCCCAGGGGAGGGTAATGAAAAACTGTTTTTT	CASRIPGEGNEKLFF
-	TRBV7-3	-	TRBJ2-6	TGTGCCAGCAGCCTGGCAAGCTCTGGGGCCAACGTCCTGACTTTC	CASSLASSGANVLTF
-	TRBV3-1	-	TRBJ2-3	TGTGCCAGCAGCCAAGGCCGCGGGACCGGTGGCACAGATACGCAGTATTTT	CASSQGRGTGGTDTQYF
TRBD2	TRBV10-3	-	TRBJ2-2	TGTGCCATCAGTGAGTCGCTAGCGGGGCCCCTAGGAACCGGGGAGCTGTTTTTT	CAISESLAGPLGTGELFF
TRBD1	TRBV5-1	many	TRBJ1-1	TGCGCCAGCAGCTTGGGCGACAGGGATGGAGCTTTCTTT	CASSLGDRDGAFF
-	TRBV5-1	many	TRBJ1-5	TGCGCCAGCAGCTTGACAGGGCGGGGGCAGCCCCAGCATTTT	CASSLTGRGQPQHF
TRBD1	TRBV5-1	many	TRBJ2-1	TGCGCCAGCAGATCCGACAGGGGGGAGTACAATGAGCAGTTCTTC	CASRSDRGEYNEQFF
TRBD1	TRBV3-1	few	TRBJ2-2	TGTGCCAGCAGCCCCCGGGAAGGGGGCGATACCGGGGAGCTGTTTTTT	CASSPREGGDTGELFF
-	TRBV30	few	TRBJ2-3	TGTGCCTGGAGGTACAAGCGTGTGGCAGATACGCAGTATTTT	CAWRYKRVADTQYF
TRBD2	TRBV29-1	few	TRBJ2-5	TGCAGCTTCCGGGAGGGGACCCAGTACTTC	CSFREGTQYF
-	TRBV6-5	few	TRBJ1-6	TGTGCCAGCAGTTACGGGGAGGGTGCGTATAATTCACCCCTCCACTTT	CASSYGEGAYNSPLHF
-	TRBV15	-	TRBJ2-7	TGTGCCACCAGCAGGACCGCGGGTGAAGAGCAGTACTTC	CATSRTAGEEQYF
TRBD1	TRBV6-1	-	TRBJ1-2	TGTGCCAGCAGTGCCGGGACAGGGGTCTTTGGCTACACCTTC	CASSAGTGVFGYTF
TRBD1	TRBV27	-	TRBJ2-6	TGTGCCAGCAGTCCCCCGGACAGGGGATTCTCTGGGGCCAACGTCCTGACTTTC	CASSPPDRGFSGANVLTF
-	TRBV7-9	-	TRBJ1-2	TGTGCCAGCAGCTTAGCGAGGGGCGCAGACTATGGCTACACCTTC	CASSLARGADYGYTF
TRBD1	TRBV6-1	-	TRBJ1-5	TGTGCCAGCAGAAACGGACAGGGTGGGCAGCCCCAGCATTTT	CASRNGQGGQPQHF
-	TRBV20-1	-	TRBJ1-2	TGCAGTGCGGCAGGGGTCCTGCTTAACTATGGCTACACCTTC	CSAAGVLLNYGYTF
-	TRBV14	-	TRBJ1-1	TGTGCCAGCAGCCAAGATATTAACAGGGTGACGGCTGAAGCTTTCTTT	CASSQDINRVTAEAFF